This TCR beta chain is from a study of T cells in Graves' hyperthyroidism and ophthalmopathy. For this clonotype: Its target is unknown.

What was amplified from RNA transcripts were TCR beta CDR3 regions. RT-PCR in the first round (using the HTBI primer set) targeted the TCR CDR3. TCRdb fed the multiplex PCR reads into MiXCR, producing one record per CDR3 protein. Of about 98,000 distinct CDR3 sequences detected, around 37% appear once; the ten largest clones hold more than 8.5%. Germline V CDR1 and CDR2: LGHNA, YNFKEQ. This CDR3 has 15 amino acids. Trimming removed 1 base at V and 0 bases at J, with 7 bases between. When ophthalmopathy did not progress within 18 months, Graves' hyperthyroidism was considered stable. Orbital computed tomography, thyroid ultrasound, serum thyroxine and TRAb, and clinical symptoms together informed the diagnoses. General observations from the study: The model anticipated ophthalmopathy a median about 6.5 months pre-onset. The blood repertoire included most of the expanded thyroid clonotypes above 0.001.

The rearrangement joins TRBV4-2 to TRBJ1-3; no firm D call. This receptor was obtained from a young woman with Graves' hyperthyroidism. Input material: peripheral blood or thyroid tissue (not recorded which). The DNA of the CDR3 is TGTGCCAGCAGCCAAGGGGCCCTCTCTGGAAACACCATATATTTT. Translating gives CASSQGALSGNTIYF.